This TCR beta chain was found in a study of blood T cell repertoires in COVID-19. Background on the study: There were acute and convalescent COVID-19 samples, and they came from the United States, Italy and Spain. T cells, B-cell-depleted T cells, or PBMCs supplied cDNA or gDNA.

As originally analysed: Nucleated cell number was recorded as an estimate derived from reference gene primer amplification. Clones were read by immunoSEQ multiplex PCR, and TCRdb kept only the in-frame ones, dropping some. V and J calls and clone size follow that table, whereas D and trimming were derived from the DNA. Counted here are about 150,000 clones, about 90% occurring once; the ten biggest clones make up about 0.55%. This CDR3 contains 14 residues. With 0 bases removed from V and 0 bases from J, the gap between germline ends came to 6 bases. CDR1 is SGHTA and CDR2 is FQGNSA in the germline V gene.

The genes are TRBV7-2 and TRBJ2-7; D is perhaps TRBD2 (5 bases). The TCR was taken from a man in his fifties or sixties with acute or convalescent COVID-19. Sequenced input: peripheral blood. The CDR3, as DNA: TGTGCCAGCAGCTTAGCGAGGGACTCCTACGAGCAGTACTTC. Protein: CASSLARDSYEQYF.